What follows is one T cell receptor (beta chain) and its context. Antigen unknown. This may come from a read error, since a much larger clone is one base off. The data belong to a study of immune heterogeneity within non-small cell lung tumors. Across the study: There was 1 tumor not otherwise specified, along with more than 9 non-squamous carcinomas and several squamous cell carcinomas.

The template for each sample was approximately 600 ng of genomic DNA, which had been extracted from bulk tumor tissue. Biopsies, several per primary tumor and spaced far apart, were collected during surgery. Those enrolled were patients newly diagnosed with untreated non-small cell lung cancer and undergoing curative surgery. Having surgery with curative intent, the donors were patients newly diagnosed with non-small cell lung cancer. The V gene's germline CDR1 is LGHNA and CDR2 YNFKEQ. With V trimmed by 0 bases and J by 7 bases, 8 bases remained unmatched. There are 16 residues in the CDR3. The study, taken as a whole, reports: Statistically, local T-cell clonality exhibited a moderate yet significant correlation with local tumor mutational burden (R around 0.32).

It was with 32 V and 13 J primers that multiplex PCR amplified TCR beta CDR3. One entry per CDR3 protein, called by TCRdb with MiXCR from the multiplex PCR reads. The data contain roughly 5,000 distinct CDR3 sequences, 22% of them singletons. The clonotype comes from a man aged 60 to 75 with non-small cell lung cancer. Material for sequencing was lung tumor tissue. The chain recombines TRBV4-2 with TRBJ2-3; TRBD2 agrees at 9 bases. The CDR3 protein is CASSQELAGRPNTQYF. The CDR3 bases are TGTGCCAGCAGCCAAGAGCTAGCGGGACGGCCAAATACGCAGTATTTT.